This note documents a single T cell receptor (beta chain) sequence. The antigen is unknown. The CDR3 length is 14 residues. Trimming pared 2 bases from V and 2 bases from J, leaving 10 bases between. CDR1 and CDR2 from the germline V gene are MNHEY and SVGAGI. TCRdb analysed the 5' RACE reads with MiXCR anew, one entry per CDR3 protein. The data show approximately 90,000 distinct CDR3 sequences, roughly 12% seen once. These data originate in a study of early T cells in non-severe SARS-CoV-2 infection. Across the whole study: With bulk RNA from unsorted whole blood as input, sequencing yielded unpaired chains.

The study, taken as a whole, reports: VDJdb matching favored anti-spike CD8 responses, missing private and CD4 specificities.

V is TRBV6-5 and J is TRBJ2-7; D possibly corresponds to TRBD1 (6 bases). The sequence came from an adult who was a healthcare worker with PCR-confirmed SARS-CoV-2 infection or an uninfected control (not recorded which). This specimen was whole blood, taken at baseline. Written as DNA, the CDR3 is TGTGCCAGCAGTTACGGGACAAGACCCTACGAGCAGTACTTC. Translated: CASSYGTRPYEQYF.